The clone carrying this T cell receptor beta chain was seen once. The target antigen is unknown. An end of the junction does not agree with germline; a read error may underlie this. The CDR3 totals 15 residues. Germline lookup yields CDR1 SGHAT and CDR2 FQNNGV. This entry belongs to a study of tumor and adjacent non-tumor tissue in lung cancer. Overall study: Aged about 31 to 85 years, patients included under 13 men and a few women with stage I to III disease. On average, productive TCRbeta reads reached around 4 million per sample. Study-wide findings and caveats: Tumor TCR diversity, when higher, was linked to shorter survival.

TCRbeta libraries were built with three rounds of nested PCR, modified from ARM-PCR. TCRdb re-called the multiplex PCR reads through MiXCR, storing one row per CDR3 protein. Counted here are more than 120,000 distinct CDR3 sequences, roughly 66% occurring once; the ten biggest clones make up 18%. RNA was extracted from bulk tissue without any cell sorting. Chemotherapy-naive patients with new lung cancer underwent thoracic surgery in China, August–late 2014. J is TRBJ2-1 and V is TRBV11-2, with TRBD1 identical over 7 bases. The clonotype was recovered from a man between 60 and 75 years old with small cell lung cancer. Sequencing used lung tumor tissue. CDR3 nucleotides: TGTGCCAGCTGCTTAGGGACAGAAGGGTACAATGGGCAGTTCTTC. Amino acid sequence: CASCLGTEGYNGQFF.